A selection of T cell receptor beta chains follows, all from one sample in a study of T-cell memory formation after mild COVID-19. Each CDR3 protein is one row after TCRdb ran MiXCR on the 5' RACE reads. Among about 49,000 distinct CDR3 sequences, around 7.3% were seen once, and the ten largest hold 1.4%. Source material: PBMCs or a T cell subset sorted from them (not recorded which). All receptors derive from a man younger than 35 who had mild COVID-19 (a few samples of this study predate the infection). Cell type and time point are not known. Each CDR3 is given with its conserved first and last residue. A D gene is named only where the DNA matches it firmly. Size is omitted from some rows. Given values are once, few, many or a class for expanded clones.

v_call	j_call	clone_size	d_call	cdr3_nt	cdr3_aa
TRBV12-3/TRBV12-4	TRBJ1-2	NA	NA	TGTGCCAGCAGGGGGACCGCGGGCTACACCTTC	CASRGTAGYTF
TRBV20-1	TRBJ2-5	many	TRBD2	TGCAGTGCTAGCGGGGGGCAAGAGACCCAGTACTTC	CSASGGQETQYF
TRBV3-1	TRBJ2-5	many	NA	TGTGCCAGCAGCCAAGTCTGGAGGGGAGGACAAGAGACCCAGTACTTC	CASSQVWRGGQETQYF
TRBV6-5	TRBJ2-7	NA	TRBD2	TGTGCCAGCAGGCACAAGGCTAGCGGGGGCCCGAGCTCCTACGAGCAGTACTTC	CASRHKASGGPSSYEQYF
TRBV27	TRBJ1-2	NA	TRBD1	TGTGCCAGCAGCCCAGGGGGGGCGATGTACTATGGCTACACCTTC	CASSPGGAMYYGYTF
TRBV11-2	TRBJ1-1	few	NA	TGTGCCAGCAGCTTGAACGGGGAGACTGAAGCTTTCTTT	CASSLNGETEAFF
TRBV2	TRBJ2-2	many	TRBD1	TGTGCCAGCAGTCGACAGGGCGGCACCGGGGAGCTGTTTTTT	CASSRQGGTGELFF
TRBV3-1	TRBJ2-3	NA	NA	TGTGCCAGCAGCCAAGCAGGGGGAGGAGATACGCAGTATTTT	CASSQAGGGDTQYF
TRBV20-1	TRBJ2-5	NA	NA	TGCAGTGCTAGAGACCGTGGGGGACTCTTACAAGAGACCCAGTACTTC	CSARDRGGLLQETQYF
TRBV5-1	TRBJ2-5	many	NA	TGCGCCAGCAGCTTTGGAGAGACCCAGTACTTC	CASSFGETQYF
TRBV3-1	TRBJ2-1	few	NA	TGTGCCAGCAGCCAGGGATACAATGAGCAGTTCTTC	CASSQGYNEQFF
TRBV6-6	TRBJ2-1	few	NA	TGTGCCAGCAGTTACCTCATAACCACTGGGTACAATGAGCAGTTCTTC	CASSYLITTGYNEQFF
TRBV5-1	TRBJ2-3	many	TRBD1	TGCGCCAGCAGCTTGGCACCCCCGGGAACAGGGGGCACAGATACGCAGTATTTT	CASSLAPPGTGGTDTQYF
TRBV7-9	TRBJ1-3	few	NA	TGTGCCAGCAGCCCCGGCGGATATAAGGGGGGCTCTGGAAACACCATATATTTT	CASSPGGYKGGSGNTIYF
TRBV25-1	TRBJ2-4	NA	NA	TGTGCCAGCAGTGGGTGGACAGAAAACATTCAGTACTTC	CASSGWTENIQYF
TRBV6-2/TRBV6-3	TRBJ1-1	NA	NA	TGTGCCAGCCCCCGGGGGACGGGTCATGCGGACACTGAAGCTTTCTTT	CASPRGTGHADTEAFF
TRBV12-3/TRBV12-4	TRBJ1-2	NA	TRBD1	TGTGCCAGCAGGAGGGACAGAAACTATGGCTACACCTTC	CASRRDRNYGYTF
TRBV6-2/TRBV6-3	TRBJ1-2	few	NA	TGTGCCAGCAGTTACTGGGAAAGCTACACCTTC	CASSYWESYTF
TRBV7-9	TRBJ2-1	many	TRBD2	TGTGCCAGCAGCCCCTTACCGGGGGGAGCCTACAATGAGCAGTTCTTC	CASSPLPGGAYNEQFF
TRBV7-2	TRBJ1-6	few	NA	TGTGCCAGCAGATTATCTGGGGAGCCCCTCCACTTT	CASRLSGEPLHF
TRBV12-3/TRBV12-4	TRBJ2-5	many	NA	TGTGCCAGCAGTTTAGTGGGCAGCCAAGAGACCCAGTACTTC	CASSLVGSQETQYF
TRBV7-9	TRBJ1-3	NA	TRBD1	TGTGCCAGCAGCTCCGACAGGGATGGAAACACCATATATTTT	CASSSDRDGNTIYF
TRBV5-6	TRBJ2-7	few	TRBD1	TGTGCCAGCAGCTTGGTTACAGGGGGCGAGCAGTACTTC	CASSLVTGGEQYF
TRBV4-3	TRBJ2-1	many	TRBD2	TGCGCCAGCAGCAGAGGGACTAGCGGGGGGGCCTCCTACAATGAGCAGTTCTTC	CASSRGTSGGASYNEQFF
TRBV5-1	TRBJ2-3	few	NA	TGCGCCAGCAGCTTGATGGGGAGTGAAACAGATACGCAGTATTTT	CASSLMGSETDTQYF
TRBV7-9	TRBJ2-5	few	TRBD1	TGTGCCAGCAGCGTCGAGGGACAGCGGACCCAGTACTTC	CASSVEGQRTQYF
TRBV7-9	TRBJ1-1	few	NA	TGTGCCAGCACGATAGACAGAAACACTGAAGCTTTCTTT	CASTIDRNTEAFF
TRBV20-1	TRBJ1-3	many	NA	TGCAGTGCCTCCAAGGGCAGGGCTGACACCATATATTTT	CSASKGRADTIYF
TRBV5-1	TRBJ2-3	many	NA	TGCGCCAGCAGCTTGGACGGCGGTCGTAGCACAGATACGCAGTATTTT	CASSLDGGRSTDTQYF
TRBV6-5	TRBJ2-5	NA	NA	TGTGCCAGCAGTACTACGGGGGGCCCTGAGACCCAGTACTTC	CASSTTGGPETQYF
TRBV7-3	TRBJ2-1	NA	NA	TGTGCCAGCAGCTTAAGTGAGCAGTTCTTC	CASSLSEQFF
TRBV20-1	TRBJ2-5	few	NA	TGCAGTGTTGGGGGTGTAGAGACCCAGTACTTC	CSVGGVETQYF
TRBV6-2/TRBV6-3	TRBJ2-3	NA	NA	TGTGCCAGCAGTTACGCGCCAGATACGCAGTATTTT	CASSYAPDTQYF
TRBV7-2	TRBJ2-5	many	NA	TGTGCCAGCAGCGGGGGGCCCACGGGGGAGACCCAGTACTTC	CASSGGPTGETQYF
TRBV7-2	TRBJ2-7	few	TRBD2	TGTGCCAGCAGCCTGAGAGCGGGGGGCAACTGGTACGAGCAGTACTTC	CASSLRAGGNWYEQYF
TRBV5-1	TRBJ2-7	many	NA	TGCGCCAGCAGCTTGCGAGGGAACTACGAGCAGTACTTC	CASSLRGNYEQYF
TRBV5-4	TRBJ1-1	NA	NA	TGTGCCAGCAGCTTGGCCGCCGGCTTTTACACTGAAGCTTTCTTT	CASSLAAGFYTEAFF
TRBV20-1	TRBJ1-3	many	NA	TGCAGTACCCCCGAAGACACCATATATTTT	CSTPEDTIYF
TRBV12-3/TRBV12-4	TRBJ2-3	many	NA	TGTGCCAGCAGTTTCATTGGCGCCGGCACAGATACGCAGTATTTT	CASSFIGAGTDTQYF
TRBV28	TRBJ2-3	many	NA	TGTGCCAGCAGTTTATTAGCAGCGGGTCAGGCCACAGATACGCAGTATTTT	CASSLLAAGQATDTQYF
TRBV12-3/TRBV12-4	TRBJ1-3	NA	NA	TGTGCCAGCAGTTTCCGGCCGGGCGCCATATATTTT	CASSFRPGAIYF
TRBV6-5	TRBJ2-1	NA	NA	TGTGCCAGCAGTTACTCGAGGACCTTTAATGAGCAGTTCTTC	CASSYSRTFNEQFF
TRBV6-1	TRBJ1-1	many	TRBD1	TGTGCCAGCAGTGAAGCGCTGGGACAGGGGGCCAACACTGAAGCTTTCTTT	CASSEALGQGANTEAFF
TRBV7-2	TRBJ2-7	many	NA	TGTGCCAGCAGCTTAGAAGGGTACATCCACTTC	CASSLEGYIHF
TRBV4-3	TRBJ1-4	NA	TRBD1	TGCGCCAGCGCCCCGGGACAGTCAACTAATGAAAAACTGTTTTTT	CASAPGQSTNEKLFF
TRBV6-2/TRBV6-3	TRBJ1-1	many	NA	TGTGCCAGCAGTTACCTGGGTCCTGAAGCTTTCTTT	CASSYLGPEAFF
TRBV6-2/TRBV6-3	TRBJ2-2	few	NA	TGTGCCAGCACCCACTCGACCGCGAACACCGGGGAGCTGTTTTTT	CASTHSTANTGELFF
TRBV4-3	TRBJ1-2	NA	NA	TGCGCCAGCAGCCAATGGGGGAATGGCTACACCTTC	CASSQWGNGYTF
TRBV12-3/TRBV12-4	TRBJ2-5	many	NA	TGTGCCAGCAGTTCGAGGGGGGCCCAGTACTTC	CASSSRGAQYF
TRBV7-2	TRBJ2-5	few	NA	TGTGCCAGCATCGAAAGGACGGGACAAGAGACCCAGTACTTC	CASIERTGQETQYF
TRBV6-2/TRBV6-3	TRBJ2-3	few	TRBD2	TGTGCCAGCGGTTCAGCGGGGGAGGGGGAAGATACGCAGTATTTT	CASGSAGEGEDTQYF
TRBV11-2	TRBJ2-5	NA	NA	TGTGCCAGCAGCTTATTTGCGGGGAACCAAGAGACCCAGTACTTC	CASSLFAGNQETQYF
TRBV6-2/TRBV6-3	TRBJ2-1	NA	TRBD1	TGTGCCAGCAGTCCCGGGACAGGGGTCCCGAGGTTCTTC	CASSPGTGVPRFF
TRBV7-2	TRBJ2-1	many	NA	TGTGCCAGCAGCTTGAGCAGGAACAATGAGCAGTTCTTC	CASSLSRNNEQFF